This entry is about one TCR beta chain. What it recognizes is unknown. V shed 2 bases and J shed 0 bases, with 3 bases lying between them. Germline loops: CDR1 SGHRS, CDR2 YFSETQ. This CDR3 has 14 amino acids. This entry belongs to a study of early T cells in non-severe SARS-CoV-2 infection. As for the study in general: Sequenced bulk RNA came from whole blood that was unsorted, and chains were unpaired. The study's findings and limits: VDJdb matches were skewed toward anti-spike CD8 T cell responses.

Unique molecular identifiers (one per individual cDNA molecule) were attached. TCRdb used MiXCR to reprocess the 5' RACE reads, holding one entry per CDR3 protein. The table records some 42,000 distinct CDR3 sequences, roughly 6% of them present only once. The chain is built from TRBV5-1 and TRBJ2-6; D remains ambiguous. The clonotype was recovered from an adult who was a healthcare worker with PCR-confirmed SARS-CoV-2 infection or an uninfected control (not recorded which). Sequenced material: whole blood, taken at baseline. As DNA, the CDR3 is TGCGCCAGCAGCTTTAACTCTGGGGCCAACGTCCTGACTTTC. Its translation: CASSFNSGANVLTF.